These 26 T cell receptor beta chains share one sample of origin, sequenced in a study of graft-versus-host responses after intestinal transplantation. TCRdb's copy holds only in-frame clones and misses some; the assay was immunoSEQ multiplex PCR. The table shows roughly 13,000 clones, with 33% occurring only once. This sample comprised alloreactive CD4+ T cells from a mixed lymphocyte reaction culture, obtained before intestinal transplant. The subset is: CFSE-low proliferating T cells sorted from roughly six-day pre-transplant mixed lymphocyte reaction (GvH or HvG direction). These receptors all come from a human patient who received an intestinal transplant.

This clone was recorded a few times. The chain employs TRBV2 and TRBJ2-5; D uncertain. Germline V gene lookup returns CDR1 SNHLY and CDR2 FYNNEI. The V gene lost 1 base and the J gene lost 5 bases, with 5 bases spanning the gap. There are 12 residues in the CDR3. Here the CDR3 reads CASSEVGETQYF. DNA of the CDR3: TGTGCCAGCAGTGAAGTGGGGGAGACCCAGTACTTC.

This sequence joins TRBV12-5 and TRBJ2-3; 9 positions match TRBD2. The ends lost 9 bases at V and 6 bases at J; junction bases unmatched: 16. From germline, CDR1 is LGHNT and CDR2 FRNRAP. The CDR3 totals 16 residues. CDR3 amino acids: CASSSGTPLGQDTQYF. The CDR3, as DNA: TGTGCTAGCTCTAGCGGGACTCCCCTTGGACAGGATACGCAGTATTTT.

The chain recombines TRBV6-1 with TRBJ2-1; D might be TRBD2 (6 bases). Germline assignment: CDR1 MNHNS and CDR2 SASEGT. There are 12 residues in the CDR3. V lost 6 bases and J 9 bases, leaving 12 bases between the germline ends. This CDR3 reads CASSAGPGEQFF. Written as DNA, the CDR3 is TGTGCCAGCAGCGCGGGACCGGGTGAGCAGTTCTTC.

The rearrangement uses TRBV5-4 and TRBJ2-7; the match to TRBD1 covers 7 bases. The CDR3 totals 15 residues. CDR1 and CDR2 (germline): SGHNT, YYREEE (reference sequence). The trim removed 1 base at V and 6 bases at J, leaving 10 bases unmatched. The CDR3 here is CASSLSRQGNGEQYF. CDR3 in DNA: TGTGCCAGCAGCTTGTCGAGACAGGGAAATGGCGAGCAGTACTTC.

This sequence joins TRBV2 and TRBJ2-2; perhaps TRBD2 as D (5 bases). Trimming left V 8 bases short and J 5 bases short, with 9 bases between. This CDR3 is built from 12 residues. The germline CDR1 and CDR2 sequences are SNHLY and FYNNEI. The CDR3 spells CASWTGTGELFF. In nucleotides, the CDR3 is TGTGCCAGCTGGACTGGGACCGGGGAGCTGTTTTTT.

This clone has a handful of counts. The rearrangement uses TRBV6-6 and TRBJ2-7, with D perhaps TRBD1 (5 bases). Trimming stripped 4 bases from V and 3 bases from J, with 10 bases between. Germline CDR1 MNHNY, CDR2 SVGAGI (reference sequence). The CDR3 sequence is 13 residues long. As DNA, the CDR3 is TGTGCCAGCAGTTTTACAGGAAACTACGAGCAGTACTTC. This encodes CASSFTGNYEQYF.

The chain carries TRBV5-1 and TRBJ1-1; TRBD1 agrees at 10 bases. V lost 0 bases, J lost 1 base, and 0 bases stayed unmatched. The CDR3 has 15 residues. Germline CDR1 SGHRS, CDR2 YFSETQ. The CDR3 sequence is CASSLGTGGNTEAFF. Written as DNA, the CDR3 is TGCGCCAGCAGCTTGGGGACAGGGGGGAACACTGAAGCTTTCTTT.

This clone was observed a few times. The chain is built from TRBV6-5 and TRBJ2-7; D gene uncertain. The CDR3 runs to 12 residues. Deletions cut 6 bases from V and 2 bases from J, with 8 bases between. Germline V CDR1 and CDR2: MNHEY, SVGAGI. CDR3 DNA: TGTGCCAGCAGGCAGGCAGCCTACGAGCAGTACTTC. Translating it yields CASRQAAYEQYF.

The rearrangement uses TRBV7-9 and TRBJ1-1; D not resolved. V shed 5 bases and J shed 2 bases, with 15 bases lying between them. Germline values: CDR1 SEHNR, CDR2 FQNEAQ (reference sequence). The CDR3 is made up of 15 amino acids. The CDR3 sequence: CASSLTGHQNTEAFF. The CDR3 DNA reads as TGTGCCAGCAGCCTGACGGGCCATCAAAACACTGAAGCTTTCTTT.

This clone was seen a few times. This chain connects TRBV6-1 to TRBJ1-1, with D unresolved. V lost 5 bases, J lost 3 bases, and 10 bases lay in between. The CDR3 is made up of 13 amino acids. The germline gives CDR1 MNHNS, CDR2 SASEGT. In DNA, the CDR3 is TGTGCCAGCAGTTTTGACCGTGACACTGAAGCTTTCTTT. Translation: CASSFDRDTEAFF.

This clone has just a few counts. The gene calls are TRBV11-2 and TRBJ2-7; TRBD2 matches at 11 bases. This CDR3 comprises 17 residues. CDR1 and CDR2 (germline): SGHAT, FQNNGV. The trim removed 1 base at V and 1 base at J, leaving 6 bases unmatched. CDR3 DNA sequence: TGTGCCAGCAGCTTAGTTACTAGCGGGAGTGGGTCCTACGAGCAGTACTTC. This gives the protein CASSLVTSGSGSYEQYF.

The gene calls are TRBV27 and TRBJ1-3; D is uncertain. The CDR3 totals 14 residues. Deletions cut 8 bases from V and 0 bases from J, with 11 bases between. The germline V gene encodes CDR1 MNHEY and CDR2 SMNVEV (reference sequence). CDR3 region: CASRKAGSGNTIYF. In DNA, the CDR3 is TGTGCCAGCCGTAAGGCAGGCTCTGGAAACACCATATATTTT.

This clone was counted only a few times. The rearrangement links TRBV7-9 to TRBJ1-2; a possible D gene is TRBD1 (5 bases). In germline, CDR1 is SEHNR, CDR2 FQNEAQ (reference sequence). The CDR3 contains 13 residues. The V gene lost 5 bases and the J gene lost 4 bases, with 11 bases spanning the gap. The CDR3 loop is CASSPGDSYGYTF. The CDR3 DNA reads TGTGCCAGCAGCCCGGGGGATAGCTATGGCTACACCTTC.

The chain has TRBV11-3 and TRBJ1-1; 7 positions match TRBD1. Trimming cost V 3 bases and J 5 bases; bases outside gene matches: 9. The CDR3 contains 15 residues. From germline, CDR1 is SGHNT and CDR2 YENEEA. The CDR3 is CASSLQTGRGTEAFF. In DNA form, the CDR3 reads TGTGCCAGCAGCTTGCAGACAGGGCGGGGGACTGAAGCTTTCTTT. The entire variable domain, with the rest obtained from reference TRBV11-3 and TRBJ1-1, is as follows: EAGVVQSPRYKIIEKKQPVAFWCNPISGHNTLYWYLQNLGQGPELLIRYENEEAVDDSQLPKDRFSAERLKGVDSTLKIQPAELGDSAVYLCASSLQTGRGTEAFFGQGTRLTVV.

The chain uses TRBV28 and TRBJ2-2; D is unresolved. CDR3 length: 12 residues. V lost 10 bases, J lost 7 bases, and 13 bases lay in between. Per germline, CDR1 MDHEN and CDR2 SYDVKM. CDR3 DNA: TGTGCCACCCTCGTTCGCCACGGGGAGCTGTTTTTT. Translation: CATLVRHGELFF.

The chain joins TRBV7-9 to TRBJ2-7; 11 nucleotides line up with TRBD1. Trimming removed 2 bases from V and 4 bases from J; junction bases left unmatched: 7. The CDR3 sequence is 16 residues long. Germline V CDR1 and CDR2: SEHNR, FQNEAQ (reference sequence). This chain's CDR3 is CASSLYGDRGRYEQYF. CDR3 bases: TGTGCCAGCAGCTTATATGGGGACAGGGGGAGGTACGAGCAGTACTTC.

In its sample, this clone is medium-sized. This chain links TRBV7-8 with TRBJ1-5; possibly TRBD1 for D (6 bases). V lost 1 base and J 2 bases, leaving 9 bases between the germline ends. This CDR3 is built from 15 residues. Germline V lookup: CDR1 SGHVS, CDR2 FQNEAQ. The CDR3, as DNA: TGTGCCAGCAGCTTAGTACAGGGAGGCAATCAGCCCCAGCATTTT. It translates to CASSLVQGGNQPQHF.

The V and J genes are TRBV5-1 and TRBJ2-7, with a possible D match to TRBD2 (6 bases). There are 15 residues in the CDR3. V dropped 6 bases and J dropped 2 bases, with 18 bases sitting between them. CDR1 is SGHRS, CDR2 YFSETQ, per germline. This CDR3 reads CASTPTPAGPYEQYF. DNA of the CDR3: TGCGCCAGCACACCAACCCCGGCGGGACCCTACGAGCAGTACTTC.

The rearrangement uses TRBV28 and TRBJ2-3; D unresolved. CDR3 length equals 12 residues. CDR1 MDHEN and CDR2 SYDVKM come from the germline V gene. Trimming pared 5 bases from V and 4 bases from J, leaving 7 bases between. CDR3 in amino acids: CASSTPADTQYF. The CDR3 DNA sequence: TGTGCCAGCAGTACCCCCGCAGATACGCAGTATTTT.

To note about this clone: With a much larger clone just one base away, this may be a read error. The chain uses TRBV7-2 and TRBJ1-4, with D perhaps matching TRBD1 (6 bases). V gave up 9 bases and J gave up 7 bases, with 15 bases separating them. The CDR3 runs 13 residues. Looked up from germline, CDR1 is SGHTA and CDR2 is FQGNSA. CDR3 bases: TGTGCCAGGGGGGGGGCCGGGGTTGAAAAACTGTTTTTT. Its protein is CARGGAGVEKLFF.

V gene TRBV5-1 combines with J gene TRBJ2-3, with unresolved D. The germline CDR1 and CDR2 sequences are SGHRS and YFSETQ. CDR3 length: 11 amino acids. The V end lost 6 bases, the J end lost 2 bases, and 4 bases lay between the germline ends. The CDR3 DNA follows: TGCGCCAGCACCAACACAGATACGCAGTATTTT. This gives the protein CASTNTDTQYF. The full variable domain, in which reference TRBV5-1 and TRBJ2-3 provide the parts outside the CDR3, is KAGVTQTPRYLIKTRGQQVTLSCSPISGHRSVSWYQQTPGQGLQFLFEYFSETQRNKGNFPGRFSGRQFSNSRSEMNVSTLELGDSALYLCASTNTDTQYFGPGTRLTVL.

The V call is TRBV18, the J call TRBJ2-5; D call uncertain. Germline V gene lookup returns CDR1 KGHSH and CDR2 LQKENI. V lost 3 bases and J lost 5, with 7 bases in between. CDR3 length equals 12 residues. The CDR3 sequence: CASSPRQETQYF. The DNA of the CDR3 is TGTGCCAGCTCACCCCGTCAGGAGACCCAGTACTTC. The complete variable domain, with remaining parts taken from reference TRBV18 and TRBJ2-5, reads NAGVMQNPRHLVRRRGQEARLRCSPMKGHSHVYWYRQLPEEGLKFMVYLQKENIIDESGMPKERFSAEFPKEGPSILRIQQVVRGDSAAYFCASSPRQETQYFGPGTRLLVL.

This sequence joins TRBV27 and TRBJ2-7; no reliable D call. The CDR3 extends over 13 amino acids. Germline CDR1 reads MNHEY; CDR2 reads SMNVEV (reference sequence). V lost 0 bases, J lost 2 bases, and 5 bases lay in between. The chain's CDR3 is CASSLSSAYEQYF. CDR3 sequence (DNA): TGTGCCAGCAGTTTATCGTCCGCCTACGAGCAGTACTTC.

The V call is TRBV30, the J call TRBJ2-5; TRBD1 agrees at 9 bases. CDR3 length equals 13 residues. Per germline, CDR1 GTSNPN and CDR2 SVGIG (reference sequence). V shed 7 bases, J shed 6 bases, and the junction held 9 bases outside the gene matches. The CDR3 sequence is CASHRGPPQTQYF. CDR3 DNA sequence: TGTGCCTCCCACAGGGGGCCCCCTCAGACCCAGTACTTC.

Only a few counts were recorded for this clone. The V and J genes are TRBV20-1 and TRBJ1-5; D is uncertain. CDR3 size: 11 residues. CDR1 is DFQATT, CDR2 SNEGSKA, per germline (reference sequence). V was shortened by 3 bases and J by 5 bases, with 5 bases between the two germline ends. DNA of the CDR3: TGCAGTGCTAGTCAAGATCAGCCCCAGCATTTT. The encoded protein is CSASQDQPQHF.

This clone has a handful of counts. The chain combines TRBV6-6 with TRBJ1-1; no firm D call. The V gene lost 6 bases and the J gene lost 4 bases, with 12 bases spanning the gap. Germline V gene sequence: CDR1 MNHNY, CDR2 SVGAGI (reference sequence). The CDR3 covers 13 residues. The CDR3 loop is CASRFGTGTEAFF. Here the CDR3 DNA reads TGTGCCAGCAGGTTCGGAACCGGCACTGAAGCTTTCTTT.